A selection of T cell receptor beta chains follows, all from one sample in a study of cytomegalovirus exposure and HLA in healthy donors. Profiling relied on immunoSEQ multiplex PCR, and the TCRdb table lists in-frame clones only, not all of them. Its table lists around 130,000 clones. The specimen was PBMCs. The receptors come from a woman between 35 and 50 years old in good health and CMV-seronegative. Both conserved end residues are part of each CDR3. Fields, in order: V gene, CDR3 protein.

>TRBV10-2
CASRVAGGGGETQYF
>TRBV6-5
CASTWTGYSGNTIYF
>TRBV6-5
CASSQPDSIGNTF
>TRBV19
CASRPSTGMFYNEQFF
>TRBV5-4
CASSFDRGLISAFF
>TRBV4-3
CASSQVGAASTDTQYF
>TRBV5-1
CASSGEGRSSNQPQHF
>TRBV28
CASSFLTQGPQYF
>TRBV4-1
CASSQEGVRVQETQYF
>TRBV10-3
CAISEAGQGNSPLHF
>TRBV7-3
CASSSGPREEQFF
>TRBV19
CASSRDRGSDYTF
>TRBV5-1
CASCTSGGATDTQYF
>TRBV15
CATSRDREYNSPLHF
>TRBV6-4
CASSASGGSTDTQYF
>TRBV4-3
CASSQDLHSYGYTF
>TRBV11-1
CASSLGEASGGRNEQFF
>TRBV5-6
CASSSFAERSLYTQYF
>TRBV29-1
CSVGPGEANYGYTF
>TRBV19
CASSIYEREKLFF
>TRBV7-8
CASSLAQSDTSAFF
>TRBV5-4
CASSLGDRYEKLFF
>TRBV6-5
CASSQTVNTEAFF
>TRBV11-1
CASSLVGQDGYTF
>TRBV7-2
CASSSGGGYTF
>TRBV19
CASSMAGASYNEQFF
>TRBV27
CASSSQGAETQYF
>TRBV28
CASSFNERGNSPLHF
>TRBV19
CASSTSGQLTQYF
>TRBV6-5
CASRKTSRETQYF
>TRBV10-3
CAISEGQGNGYTF